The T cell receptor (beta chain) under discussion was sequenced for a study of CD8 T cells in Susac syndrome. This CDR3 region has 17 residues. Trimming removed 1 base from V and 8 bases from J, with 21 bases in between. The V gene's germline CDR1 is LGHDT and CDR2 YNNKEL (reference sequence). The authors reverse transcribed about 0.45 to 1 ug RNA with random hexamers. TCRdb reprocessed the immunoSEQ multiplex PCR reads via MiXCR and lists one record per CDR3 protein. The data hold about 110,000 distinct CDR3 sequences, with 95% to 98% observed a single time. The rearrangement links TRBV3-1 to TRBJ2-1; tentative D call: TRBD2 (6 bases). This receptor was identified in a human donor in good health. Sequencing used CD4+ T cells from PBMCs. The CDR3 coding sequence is TGTGCCAGCAGCCAAGGTTTTGGCGGGACCGCCTTCGATGAGCAGTTCTTC. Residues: CASSQGFGGTAFDEQFF.